This is a list of T cell receptor beta chains from one sample in a study of T cell changes during pregnancy in multiple sclerosis. This table comes from immunoSEQ multiplex PCR, and its TCRdb copy is limited to in-frame clones, with some not included. The sample consists of under 80,000 clones, 80% to 95% of them appearing once. This specimen consisted of peripheral blood, obtained before pregnancy. The receptors shown here come from a female donor with multiple sclerosis, enrolled in a pregnancy study. CDR3s leave out the opening cysteine and the closing phenylalanine or tryptophan.

V,length,J,CDR3
TRBV7-9,13,TRBJ2-7,ASTPLAGSKGEQY
TRBV6-1,11,TRBJ1-2,ASSEGGPYGYT
TRBV25-1,9,TRBJ2-7,ASGAIYEQY
TRBV4-3,14,TRBJ2-5,ASSQGSSRKVETQY
TRBV7-9,11,TRBJ1-4,ASSRAGGEKLF
TRBV5-4,13,TRBJ2-7,ASSLGYGSSYEQY
TRBV12-5,12,TRBJ2-1,ASGLVKALYEQF
TRBV6-5,12,TRBJ2-1,ASSLNRDYNEQF
TRBV27,13,TRBJ2-1,ASSQPGLALQGQF
TRBV2,12,TRBJ2-2,ASSARISTGELF
TRBV6-6,12,TRBJ2-7,ASGPGSDYYEQY
TRBV11-1,12,TRBJ1-1,ASSLGQKNTEAF
TRBV6-1,14,TRBJ2-2,ASSEAAGAGTGELF
TRBV7-6,13,TRBJ2-3,ASSRAGLATDTQY
TRBV28,12,TRBJ2-7,ASSLRSGKHEQY
TRBV5-1,15,TRBJ2-3,ASSLEVAGAGTDTQY
TRBV7-9,12,TRBJ2-1,ASQDGRVFNEQF
TRBV2,14,TRBJ2-1,ASSEATSGRVDEQF
TRBV19,12,TRBJ1-5,ASNDRGEVQPQH
TRBV7-9,15,TRBJ2-1,ASSLPTAGVAYNEQF
TRBV4-2,14,TRBJ2-5,ASSQGGTYIKETQY
TRBV12-5,17,TRBJ2-3,ASGFVSSLWDRAPDTQY
TRBV6-4,12,TRBJ2-2,ASKRLSNTGELF
TRBV7-2,13,TRBJ2-5,ASSDRGRAEETQY
TRBV30,13,TRBJ2-7,AWSGIDRVHDEQY
TRBV27,15,TRBJ2-7,ASSFLPGLAGVYEQY
TRBV28,9,TRBJ1-3,ASSSLNTIY
TRBV18,10,TRBJ2-7,ASSAAGGEQY
TRBV13,13,TRBJ1-1,ASSLGTGGVTEAF
TRBV7-2,10,TRBJ1-1,ASSLAAGGAF
TRBV5-6,15,TRBJ2-2,ASSRIQVEHRAGELF